These T cell receptor beta chains were read from a single sample in a study of cytomegalovirus exposure and HLA in healthy donors. Clones were sequenced by immunoSEQ multiplex PCR, and TCRdb holds only the in-frame ones, with some missing. This sample has about 130,000 clones; about 83% occur once, and the top ten carry 1% to 1.5%. Material: PBMCs. Source of these receptors: a girl aged 2-10 years in good health and CMV-seronegative. Each CDR3 is given with its conserved first and last residue. The D gene is left open where the match is weak. For some rows the clone size is stated as once, few or many, or as a class when expanded; others skip it.

j_gene: TRBJ2-1; v_gene: TRBV29-1; abundance: -; d_gene: TRBD1; CDR3aa: CSVQGLLNEQFF; CDR3nt: TGCAGCGTACAGGGGCTTCTCAATGAGCAGTTCTTC
j_gene: TRBJ1-1; v_gene: TRBV30; abundance: -; d_gene: -; CDR3aa: CAWCRGSGTEAFF; CDR3nt: TGTGCCTGGTGCCGGGGGAGCGGGACTGAAGCTTTCTTT
j_gene: TRBJ2-5; v_gene: TRBV11-2; abundance: -; d_gene: -; CDR3aa: CASSPQETQYF; CDR3nt: TGTGCCAGCAGTCCGCAAGAGACCCAGTACTTC
j_gene: TRBJ1-5; v_gene: TRBV19; abundance: -; d_gene: TRBD1; CDR3aa: CASSSRPTGFSNQPQHF; CDR3nt: TGTGCCAGTAGCTCTCGTCCGACAGGGTTTAGCAATCAGCCCCAGCATTTT
j_gene: TRBJ2-7; v_gene: TRBV19; abundance: -; d_gene: -; CDR3aa: CASNSAGSRGEQYF; CDR3nt: TGTGCCAGTAATTCTGCCGGGAGTCGGGGCGAGCAGTACTTC
j_gene: TRBJ2-1; v_gene: TRBV7-8; abundance: -; d_gene: -; CDR3aa: CASSLGTHNEQFF; CDR3nt: TGTGCCAGCAGCCTGGGGACTCACAATGAGCAGTTCTTC
j_gene: TRBJ2-3; v_gene: TRBV7-3; abundance: -; d_gene: -; CDR3aa: CASSPPGSTDTQYF; CDR3nt: TGTGCCAGCAGCCCCCCGGGTAGCACAGATACGCAGTATTTT
j_gene: TRBJ2-7; v_gene: TRBV5-4; abundance: -; d_gene: -; CDR3aa: CASSQGAGLIYEQYF; CDR3nt: TGTGCCAGCAGTCAAGGGGCAGGATTGATCTACGAGCAGTACTTC
j_gene: TRBJ2-2; v_gene: TRBV6-5; abundance: -; d_gene: -; CDR3aa: CASSYAGLGTGELFF; CDR3nt: TGTGCCAGCAGTTATGCAGGGTTGGGTACCGGGGAGCTGTTTTTT
j_gene: TRBJ2-1; v_gene: TRBV19; abundance: once; d_gene: TRBD2; CDR3aa: CASIRGTSGARGQFF; CDR3nt: TGTGCCAGTATCAGGGGGACTAGCGGGGCCAGGGGGCAGTTCTTC
j_gene: TRBJ1-6; v_gene: TRBV19; abundance: -; d_gene: TRBD1; CDR3aa: CASSMGTENSPLHF; CDR3nt: TGTGCCAGTAGTATGGGGACAGAGAATTCACCCCTCCACTTT
j_gene: TRBJ1-1; v_gene: TRBV2; abundance: -; d_gene: TRBD1; CDR3aa: CASIGQGEKRPNTEAFF; CDR3nt: TGTGCCAGCATCGGACAGGGCGAAAAAAGACCGAACACTGAAGCTTTCTTT
j_gene: TRBJ2-3; v_gene: TRBV7-9; abundance: -; d_gene: TRBD2; CDR3aa: CASTGLAIDTQYF; CDR3nt: TGTGCCAGCACGGGACTAGCGATAGATACGCAGTATTTT
j_gene: TRBJ1-6; v_gene: TRBV18; abundance: once; d_gene: TRBD1; CDR3aa: CASSPRTGGDNSPLHF; CDR3nt: TGTGCCAGCTCACCGAGAACAGGGGGGGATAATTCACCCCTCCACTTT
j_gene: TRBJ1-4; v_gene: TRBV15; abundance: -; d_gene: TRBD1; CDR3aa: CATSRARGQTNEKLFF; CDR3nt: TGTGCCACCAGCAGAGCCAGGGGGCAGACTAATGAAAAACTGTTTTTT
j_gene: TRBJ2-6; v_gene: TRBV30; abundance: -; d_gene: -; CDR3aa: CAWSVLGRGIRKFSGANVLTF; CDR3nt: TGTGCCTGGAGTGTACTGGGGCGTGGGATACGGAAATTCTCTGGGGCCAACGTCCTGACTTTC
j_gene: TRBJ1-1; v_gene: TRBV5-5; abundance: -; d_gene: -; CDR3aa: CASSGSGLTEAFF; CDR3nt: TGTGCCAGCAGCGGTTCAGGGCTCACTGAAGCTTTCTTT
j_gene: TRBJ2-1; v_gene: TRBV18; abundance: -; d_gene: -; CDR3aa: CASSPVRGYEQFF; CDR3nt: TGTGCCAGCTCACCAGTGCGGGGTTATGAGCAGTTCTTC
j_gene: TRBJ2-5; v_gene: TRBV5-1; abundance: -; d_gene: TRBD2; CDR3aa: CASSWGGSRTSGPRETQYF; CDR3nt: TGCGCCAGCAGCTGGGGGGGGTCCCGGACTAGCGGGCCCAGAGAGACCCAGTACTTC
j_gene: TRBJ2-1; v_gene: TRBV9; abundance: -; d_gene: TRBD2; CDR3aa: CASSAGTRQVNEQFF; CDR3nt: TGTGCCAGCAGCGCCGGGACTAGACAGGTCAATGAGCAGTTCTTC
j_gene: TRBJ1-2; v_gene: TRBV7-2; abundance: -; d_gene: TRBD1; CDR3aa: CASSSRGRVTF; CDR3nt: TGTGCCAGCAGCTCCAGGGGGCGAGTCACCTTC
j_gene: TRBJ2-5; v_gene: TRBV9; abundance: -; d_gene: -; CDR3aa: CASSGTRGRGVPQETQYF; CDR3nt: TGTGCCAGCAGCGGGACGAGGGGCAGGGGGGTGCCTCAAGAGACCCAGTACTTC
j_gene: TRBJ2-5; v_gene: TRBV7-2; abundance: -; d_gene: -; CDR3aa: CASSLGLRGGETQYF; CDR3nt: TGTGCCAGCAGCTTAGGTTTGCGGGGTGGAGAGACCCAGTACTTC
j_gene: TRBJ2-3; v_gene: TRBV7-9; abundance: -; d_gene: -; CDR3aa: CASTQSAPGDPDTQYF; CDR3nt: TGTGCCAGCACCCAGTCCGCGCCGGGAGACCCAGATACGCAGTATTTT
j_gene: TRBJ1-6; v_gene: TRBV13; abundance: -; d_gene: -; CDR3aa: CASSFQGSPLHF; CDR3nt: TGTGCCAGCAGCTTCCAGGGGTCACCCCTCCACTTT
j_gene: TRBJ1-5; v_gene: TRBV7-6; abundance: -; d_gene: -; CDR3aa: CASSLTPDSNQPQHF; CDR3nt: TGTGCCAGCAGCTTGACTCCGGATAGCAATCAGCCCCAGCATTTT
j_gene: TRBJ2-7; v_gene: TRBV4-1; abundance: -; d_gene: TRBD2; CDR3aa: CASSQEETSGVYEQYF; CDR3nt: TGCGCCAGCAGCCAAGAAGAGACTAGCGGGGTCTACGAGCAGTACTTC
j_gene: TRBJ1-1; v_gene: TRBV18; abundance: -; d_gene: -; CDR3aa: CASSKDTVNTEAFF; CDR3nt: TGTGCCAGCTCAAAGGACACGGTAAACACTGAAGCTTTCTTT
j_gene: TRBJ2-2; v_gene: TRBV6-5; abundance: -; d_gene: -; CDR3aa: CASSYSKGVGAGELFF; CDR3nt: TGTGCCAGCAGTTACTCGAAGGGGGTCGGCGCCGGGGAGCTGTTTTTT
j_gene: TRBJ2-7; v_gene: TRBV28; abundance: -; d_gene: TRBD1; CDR3aa: CASSLRDRPYEQYF; CDR3nt: TGTGCCAGCAGTCTCCGGGACAGACCCTACGAGCAGTACTTC
j_gene: TRBJ2-2; v_gene: TRBV5-1; abundance: -; d_gene: TRBD1; CDR3aa: CASSTDGTGGVSGTGELFF; CDR3nt: TGCGCCAGCAGCACCGACGGGACAGGGGGCGTTAGTGGCACCGGGGAGCTGTTTTTT
j_gene: TRBJ1-4; v_gene: TRBV15; abundance: -; d_gene: TRBD1; CDR3aa: CATSRGTGDNEKLFF; CDR3nt: TGTGCCACCAGCAGGGGGACAGGGGATAATGAAAAACTGTTTTTT